Below, 20 T cell receptor beta chains from the same sample are listed, as sequenced in a study of Graves' ophthalmopathy and Graves' hyperthyroidism. Researchers took RNA transcripts and amplified TCR beta CDR3 regions from them. RT-PCR in the first round used HTBI primers; a second-round multiplex PCR followed. TCRdb fed the multiplex PCR reads into MiXCR, producing one record per CDR3 protein. The profile shows over a million distinct CDR3 sequences, about 38% of them singletons. Sequencing used peripheral blood or thyroid tissue (not recorded which). The origin of the receptors is an adult man with Graves' hyperthyroidism.

In this sample, this clonotype turned up many times. The chain joins TRBV6-6 to TRBJ2-7; TRBD1 matches 9 bases. Germline V lookup: CDR1 MNHNY, CDR2 SVGAGI (reference sequence). This CDR3 has 14 residues. V was clipped by 6 bases and J by 6 bases; unmatched bases: 9. CDR3 in amino acids: CASSETGGFAEQYF. In DNA, the CDR3 is TGTGCCAGCAGCGAGACAGGGGGATTCGCCGAGCAGTACTTC.

As to this clonotype: This may be a read error: a much more frequent sequence differs by one nucleotide. The chain recombines TRBV11-2 with TRBJ1-2; no reliable D call. The germline V gene encodes CDR1 SGHAT and CDR2 FQNNGV. V gave up 5 bases and J gave up 6 bases, with 13 bases separating them. The CDR3 contains 13 residues. The CDR3 coding sequence is TGTGCCAGCAGCCAAAGGGAAGACCATGGCTACACCTTC. Translated: CASSQREDHGYTF. The variable domain in full, completed from reference TRBV11-2 and TRBJ1-2, reads EAGVAQSPRYKIIEKRQSVAFWCNPISGHATLYWYQQILGQGPKLLIQFQNNGVVDDSQLPKDRFSAERLKGVDSTLKIQPAKLEDSAVYLCASSQREDHGYTFGSGTRLTVV.

This clonotype was counted between two and nine times. V and J are TRBV20-1 and TRBJ1-6; no clear D. With 0 bases removed from V and 8 bases from J, the gap between germline ends came to 17 bases. The CDR3 runs to 16 residues. Germline CDR1 DFQATT, CDR2 SNEGSKA (reference sequence). This CDR3 reads CSARDLAARMDSPLHF. The CDR3 nucleotides are TGCAGTGCTAGAGATCTGGCAGCTCGGATGGATTCACCCCTCCACTTT.

This clonotype was seen a handful of times. CDR3 nucleotides: TGTGCCAGCATAGGACAGGGATGGAAGACCCAGTACTTC. Translation gives CASIGQGWKTQYF. This chain joins TRBV6-2 or TRBV6-3 and TRBJ2-5; the match to TRBD1 covers 8 bases. The J segment lost 6 bases and the V segment lost 7 bases, leaving 7 bases of the junction unmatched. There are 13 residues in the CDR3. Germline V gives CDR1 MNHEY, CDR2 SVGEGT.

Ten or more counts support this clonotype. J is TRBJ2-2 and V is TRBV11-3; 10 nucleotides match TRBD1. The germline V gene encodes CDR1 SGHNT and CDR2 YENEEA. The CDR3 length is 15 residues. V shed 4 bases, J shed 6 bases, and the junction held 5 bases outside the gene matches. CDR3 bases: TGTGCCAGCAGCTCCGGACAGGGGGGTGCCGGGGAGCTGTTTTTT. Protein sequence: CASSSGQGGAGELFF. The variable domain in full, completed from reference TRBV11-3 and TRBJ2-2, reads EAGVVQSPRYKIIEKKQPVAFWCNPISGHNTLYWYLQNLGQGPELLIRYENEEAVDDSQLPKDRFSAERLKGVDSTLKIQPAELGDSAVYLCASSSGQGGAGELFFGEGSRLTVL.

Only a few counts were recorded for this clonotype. The rearrangement links TRBV5-1 to TRBJ2-7; 8 positions match TRBD2. Germline CDR1 is SGHRS and CDR2 is YFSETQ. J lost 0 bases, V lost 1 base, and 9 bases had no gene match. The CDR3 is 17 residues long. The CDR3 loop is CASSLNPGGGLSYEQYF. The CDR3 coding sequence is TGCGCCAGCAGCTTGAATCCGGGCGGGGGGCTCTCCTACGAGCAGTACTTC.

This rearrangement joins TRBV7-2 to TRBJ2-2; D gene ambiguous. The V gene's germline CDR1 is SGHTA and CDR2 FQGNSA. The ends were cut back, 6 bases at V and 4 bases at J, with 12 bases in the middle. There are 14 residues in the CDR3. The CDR3 reads CASSYSASTGELFF. DNA for the CDR3: TGTGCCAGCAGTTACTCGGCATCCACCGGGGAGCTGTTTTTT.

The chain couples TRBV25-1 to TRBJ1-5; D not certain. Germline V gene lookup returns CDR1 MGHDK and CDR2 SYGVNS. The CDR3 has 13 residues. V lost 2 bases and J lost 4, with 6 bases in between. The CDR3 loop reads CASSEQPNQPQHF. For the CDR3, the DNA is TGTGCCAGCAGTGAACAGCCGAATCAGCCCCAGCATTTT.

The rearrangement links TRBV7-9 to TRBJ1-2; no firm D call. The CDR3 loop spans 17 amino acids. The V gene's germline CDR1 is SEHNR and CDR2 FQNEAQ (reference sequence). V lost 1 base, J lost 0 bases, and 15 bases lay in between. The CDR3 sequence: CASSLVRGQWTNYGYTF. The DNA of the CDR3 is TGTGCCAGCAGCTTAGTTCGCGGGCAGTGGACTAACTATGGCTACACCTTC.

The table lists this clonotype with many counts. The V gene is TRBV2, the J gene TRBJ2-7; D is perhaps TRBD2 (6 bases). This CDR3 spans 13 amino acids. The ends were cut back, 9 bases at V and 5 bases at J, with 17 bases in the middle. In germline, CDR1 is SNHLY, CDR2 FYNNEI. The CDR3 nucleotides are TGTGCCAGTACGGGAGCAGCATTTCACGAGCAGTACTTC. Amino acid sequence: CASTGAAFHEQYF.

Ten or more counts support this clonotype. This chain joins TRBV10-3 and TRBJ1-2; possible D gene TRBD1, 6 bases. V lost 5 bases and J 3 bases, leaving 16 bases between the germline ends. Looked up from germline, CDR1 is ENHRY and CDR2 is SYGVKD. CDR3 length equals 15 residues. The CDR3 nucleotides read TGTGCCATCAGTCGTGACATGGAGGGGGACTATGGCTACACCTTC. The encoded protein is CAISRDMEGDYGYTF.

Ten or more counts support this clonotype. In nucleotides, the CDR3 is TGTGCCAGCAATCAGGACTCTGGGGCCAACGTCCTGACTTTC. Its translation is CASNQDSGANVLTF. The chain employs TRBV7-2 and TRBJ2-6; D unresolved. With 7 bases removed from V and 0 bases from J, the gap between germline ends came to 7 bases. The V gene's germline CDR1 is SGHTA and CDR2 FQGNSA. The CDR3 extends over 14 amino acids.

The J gene is TRBJ1-4, the V gene TRBV29-1, with 8 bases that match TRBD1. Germline CDR1 SQVTM, CDR2 ANQGSEA. The CDR3 extends over 15 amino acids. The trim removed 6 bases at V and 0 bases at J, leaving 6 bases unmatched. CDR3 sequence: CSVDGQGATNEKLFF. The CDR3 nucleotides read TGCAGCGTAGACGGACAGGGCGCAACTAATGAAAAACTGTTTTTT.

The chain uses TRBV6-4 and TRBJ2-5, with D tentatively TRBD1 or TRBD2 (6 bases each). V lost 4 bases to trimming and J lost 5 bases, with 17 bases between them. CDR1 and CDR2 (germline): MRHNA, SNTAGT. The CDR3 loop spans 15 amino acids. The CDR3: CASSVQWGARETQYF. The CDR3 DNA follows: TGTGCCAGCAGTGTCCAATGGGGGGCAAGGGAGACCCAGTACTTC.

This clonotype was detected a few times. The CDR3 reads CASSLGGRNYGYTIYF. As DNA, the CDR3 is TGTGCCAGCAGCTTAGGGGGACGGAACTATGGCTACACCATATATTTT. The chain recombines TRBV7-9 with TRBJ1-3; TRBD1 is a possible D gene (5 bases). The germline gives CDR1 SEHNR, CDR2 FQNEAQ (reference sequence). V dropped 1 base and J dropped 8 bases, with 18 bases sitting between them. The CDR3 is made up of 16 amino acids.

This clonotype has more than one count but fewer than ten. The chain recombines TRBV29-1 with TRBJ2-7, with a tentative D call TRBD1 (5 bases). The V end lost 0 bases, the J end lost 0 bases, and 12 bases lay between the germline ends. The CDR3 contains 15 residues. CDR1 and CDR2 (germline): SQVTM, ANQGSEA. CDR3: CSVEDHGQNSYEQYF. The CDR3 DNA reads TGCAGCGTTGAAGATCATGGACAAAACTCCTACGAGCAGTACTTC.

This clonotype was seen many times. This chain connects TRBV7-2 to TRBJ1-1, with TRBD1 matching 7 bases. Germline values: CDR1 SGHTA, CDR2 FQGNSA. V trimming: 5 bases; J trimming: 2 bases; junction bases outside the gene matches: 5. The CDR3 is 14 amino acids. The CDR3 reads CASSKDRINTEAFF. The CDR3 nucleotides are TGTGCCAGCAGCAAGGACAGGATCAACACTGAAGCTTTCTTT. The complete variable domain, with remaining parts taken from reference TRBV7-2 and TRBJ1-1, reads GAGVSQSPSNKVTEKGKDVELRCDPISGHTALYWYRQSLGQGLEFLIYFQGNSAPDKSGLPSDRFSAERTGGSVSTLTIQRTQQEDSAVYLCASSKDRINTEAFFGQGTRLTVV.

V usage is TRBV6-5 and J usage is TRBJ2-7; D is unclear. V lost 6 bases and J 4 bases, leaving 22 bases between the germline ends. This CDR3 has 16 residues. The germline gives CDR1 MNHEY, CDR2 SVGAGI. Here the CDR3 reads CASRKSSDTEFYEQYF. The CDR3 bases are TGTGCCAGCAGAAAGTCGAGCGATACGGAGTTTTACGAGCAGTACTTC.

This clonotype has at least ten counts. This chain connects TRBV20-1 to TRBJ2-5; perhaps D is TRBD1 or TRBD2 (5 bases each). The ends were cut back, 6 bases at V and 5 bases at J, with 16 bases in the middle. There are 13 residues in the CDR3. Germline lookup yields CDR1 DFQATT and CDR2 SNEGSKA (reference sequence). CDR3: CSATDRDGETQYF. The CDR3 DNA reads TGCAGTGCGACAGATCGGGACGGTGAGACCCAGTACTTC.

This clonotype was detected ten times or more. This chain links TRBV6-2 or TRBV6-3 with TRBJ2-5, with D perhaps being TRBD1 or TRBD2 (5 bases each). The CDR3 sequence is 14 residues long. From germline, CDR1 is MNHEY and CDR2 SVGEGT. V lost 3 bases and J lost 2, with 10 bases in between. The CDR3 DNA sequence: TGTGCCAGCAGTTATCGAGGGGTTCAAGAGACCCAGTACTTC. Its protein is CASSYRGVQETQYF.